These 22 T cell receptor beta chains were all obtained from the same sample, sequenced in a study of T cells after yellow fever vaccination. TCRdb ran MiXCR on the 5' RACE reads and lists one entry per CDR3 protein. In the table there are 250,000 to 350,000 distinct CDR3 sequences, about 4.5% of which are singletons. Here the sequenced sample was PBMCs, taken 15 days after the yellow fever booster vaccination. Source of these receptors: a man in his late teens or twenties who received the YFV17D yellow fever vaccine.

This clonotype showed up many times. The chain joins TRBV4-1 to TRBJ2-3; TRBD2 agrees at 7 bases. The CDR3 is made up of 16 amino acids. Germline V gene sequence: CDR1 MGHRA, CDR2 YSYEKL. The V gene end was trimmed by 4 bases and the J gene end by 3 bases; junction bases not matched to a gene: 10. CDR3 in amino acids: CASSPTGREGTDTQYF. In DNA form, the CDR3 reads TGCGCCAGCAGCCCAACGGGCAGGGAGGGGACAGATACGCAGTATTTT.

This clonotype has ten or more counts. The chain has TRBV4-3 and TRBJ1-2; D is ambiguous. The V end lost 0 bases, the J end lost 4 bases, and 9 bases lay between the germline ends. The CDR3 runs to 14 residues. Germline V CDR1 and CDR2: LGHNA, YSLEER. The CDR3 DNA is TGCGCCAGCAGCCAAGATCACGGAGCCTATGGCTACACCTTC. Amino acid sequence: CASSQDHGAYGYTF.

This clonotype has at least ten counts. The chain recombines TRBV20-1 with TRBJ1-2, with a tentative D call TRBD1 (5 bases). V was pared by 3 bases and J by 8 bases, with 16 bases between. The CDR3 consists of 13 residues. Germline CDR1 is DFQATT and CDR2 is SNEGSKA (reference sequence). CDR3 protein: CSASSGAGGGYTF. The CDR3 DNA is TGCAGTGCTAGTAGCGGGGCAGGCGGCGGCTACACCTTC.

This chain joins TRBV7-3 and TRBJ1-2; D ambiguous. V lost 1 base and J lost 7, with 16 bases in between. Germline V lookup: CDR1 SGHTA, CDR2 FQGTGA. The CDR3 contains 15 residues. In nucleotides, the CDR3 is TGTGCCAGCAGCTTAAGAGCCGGGAAGTTGGGTGGCTACACCTTC. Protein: CASSLRAGKLGGYTF.

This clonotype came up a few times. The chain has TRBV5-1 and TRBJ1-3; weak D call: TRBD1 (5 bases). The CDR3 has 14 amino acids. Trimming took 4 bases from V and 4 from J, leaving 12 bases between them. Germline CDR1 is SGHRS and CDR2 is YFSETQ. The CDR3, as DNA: TGCGCCAGCAGCGAGGGGTCCGCCGGAAACACCATATATTTT. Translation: CASSEGSAGNTIYF.

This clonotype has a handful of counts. CDR3: CSVMGRLFRETQYF. The CDR3 DNA sequence: TGCAGCGTTATGGGACGGCTCTTTAGAGAGACCCAGTACTTC. The gene calls are TRBV29-1 and TRBJ2-5; D tentatively fits TRBD1 or TRBD2 (5 bases each). V was pared by 5 bases and J by 4 bases, with 17 bases between. The germline gives CDR1 SQVTM, CDR2 ANQGSEA. This CDR3 is built from 14 residues.

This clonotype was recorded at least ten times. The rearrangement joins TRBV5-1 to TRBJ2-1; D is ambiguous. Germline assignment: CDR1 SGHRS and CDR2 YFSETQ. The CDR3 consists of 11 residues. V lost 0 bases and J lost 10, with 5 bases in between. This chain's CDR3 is CASSLGPEQFF. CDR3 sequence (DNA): TGCGCCAGCAGCTTGGGTCCAGAGCAGTTCTTC.

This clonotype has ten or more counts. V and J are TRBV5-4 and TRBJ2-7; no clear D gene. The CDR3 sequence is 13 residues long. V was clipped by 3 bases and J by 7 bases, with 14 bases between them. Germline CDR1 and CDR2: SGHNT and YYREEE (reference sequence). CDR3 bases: TGTGCCAGCAGCTACCAGGACGAAGTTGAGCAGTACGTC. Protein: CASSYQDEVEQYV.

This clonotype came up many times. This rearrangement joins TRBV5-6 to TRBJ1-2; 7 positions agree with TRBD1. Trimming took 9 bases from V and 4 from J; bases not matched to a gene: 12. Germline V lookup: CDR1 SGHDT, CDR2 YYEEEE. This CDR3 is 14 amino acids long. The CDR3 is CATIRQGEGYGYTF. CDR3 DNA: TGTGCCACGATCCGACAGGGCGAAGGCTATGGCTACACCTTC.

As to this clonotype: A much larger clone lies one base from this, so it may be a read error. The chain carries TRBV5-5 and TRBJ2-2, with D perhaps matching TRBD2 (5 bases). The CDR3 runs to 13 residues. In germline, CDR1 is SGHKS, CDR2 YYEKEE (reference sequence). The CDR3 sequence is CASSPFGTGELIF. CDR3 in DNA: TGTGCCAGCAGCCCCTTTGGCACCGGGGAGCTGATTTTT.

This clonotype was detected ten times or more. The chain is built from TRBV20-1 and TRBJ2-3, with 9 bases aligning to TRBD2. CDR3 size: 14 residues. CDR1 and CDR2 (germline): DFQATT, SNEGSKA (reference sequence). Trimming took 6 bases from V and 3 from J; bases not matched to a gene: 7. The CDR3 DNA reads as TGCAGTGCACCGCGGGAGGGGATAACAGATACGCAGTATTTT. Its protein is CSAPREGITDTQYF.

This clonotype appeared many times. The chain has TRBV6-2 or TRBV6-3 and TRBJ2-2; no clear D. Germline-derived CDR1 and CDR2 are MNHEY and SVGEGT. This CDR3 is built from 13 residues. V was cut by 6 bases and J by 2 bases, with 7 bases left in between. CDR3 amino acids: CASRAQNTGELFF. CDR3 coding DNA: TGTGCCAGCAGAGCCCAAAACACCGGGGAGCTGTTTTTT.

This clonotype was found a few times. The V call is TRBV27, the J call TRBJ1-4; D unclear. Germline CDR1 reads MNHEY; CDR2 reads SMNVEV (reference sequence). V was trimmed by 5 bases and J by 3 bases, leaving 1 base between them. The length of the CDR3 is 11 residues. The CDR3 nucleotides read TGTGCCAGCAGTGCTAATGAAAAACTGTTTTTT. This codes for CASSANEKLFF.

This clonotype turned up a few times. CDR3 in DNA: TGTGCCAGCAGTTTAGGAGGGGCTCTCTCTGGAAACACCATATATTTT. Residues: CASSLGGALSGNTIYF. The chain employs TRBV12-3 or TRBV12-4 and TRBJ1-3, with a tentative D call TRBD1 (5 bases). This CDR3 contains 16 residues. With 1 base removed from V and 0 bases from J, the gap between germline ends came to 10 bases.

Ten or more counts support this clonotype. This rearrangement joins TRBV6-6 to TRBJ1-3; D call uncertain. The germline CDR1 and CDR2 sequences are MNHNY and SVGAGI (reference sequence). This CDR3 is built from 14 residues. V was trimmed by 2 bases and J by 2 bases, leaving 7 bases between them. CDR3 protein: CASSYLTAGNTIYF. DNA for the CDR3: TGTGCCAGCAGTTACCTCACAGCTGGAAACACCATATATTTT.

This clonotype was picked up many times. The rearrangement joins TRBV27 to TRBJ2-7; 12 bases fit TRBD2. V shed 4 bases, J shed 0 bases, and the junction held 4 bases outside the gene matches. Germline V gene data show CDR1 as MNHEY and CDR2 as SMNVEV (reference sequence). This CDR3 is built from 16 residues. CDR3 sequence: CASSWTSGASSYEQYF. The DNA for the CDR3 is TGTGCCAGCAGTTGGACTAGCGGGGCTAGCTCCTACGAGCAGTACTTC.

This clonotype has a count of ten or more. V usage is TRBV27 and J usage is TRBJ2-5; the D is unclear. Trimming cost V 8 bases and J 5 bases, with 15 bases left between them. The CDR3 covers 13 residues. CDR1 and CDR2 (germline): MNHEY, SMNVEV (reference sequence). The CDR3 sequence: CASPKVGMETQYF. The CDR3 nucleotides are TGTGCCAGCCCCAAGGTAGGGATGGAGACCCAGTACTTC.

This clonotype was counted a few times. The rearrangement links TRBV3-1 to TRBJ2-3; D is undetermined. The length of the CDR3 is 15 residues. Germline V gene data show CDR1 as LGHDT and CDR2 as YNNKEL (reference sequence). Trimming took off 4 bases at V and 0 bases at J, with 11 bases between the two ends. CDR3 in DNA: TGTGCCAGCAGCCGGGTTGTTGCTAGCACAGATACGCAGTATTTT. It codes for CASSRVVASTDTQYF.

The CDR3 protein is CASSQDALGADTYNEQFF. CDR3 in DNA: TGCGCCAGCAGCCAAGACGCTCTGGGAGCGGACACGTACAATGAGCAGTTCTTC. This chain uses TRBV4-3 with TRBJ2-1; D may correspond to TRBD1 or TRBD2 (5 bases each). The CDR3 sequence is 18 residues long. Between the trimmed V and J ends, which lost 0 bases and 4 bases, there was a span of 19 bases. Germline V CDR1 and CDR2: LGHNA, YSLEER.

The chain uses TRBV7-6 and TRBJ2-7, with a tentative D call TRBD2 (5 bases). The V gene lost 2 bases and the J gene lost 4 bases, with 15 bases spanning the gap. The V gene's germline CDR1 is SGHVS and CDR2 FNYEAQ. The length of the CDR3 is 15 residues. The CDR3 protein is CASSLNYGGEYEQYF. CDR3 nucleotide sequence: TGTGCCAGCAGCTTAAATTACGGTGGGGAGTACGAGCAGTACTTC.

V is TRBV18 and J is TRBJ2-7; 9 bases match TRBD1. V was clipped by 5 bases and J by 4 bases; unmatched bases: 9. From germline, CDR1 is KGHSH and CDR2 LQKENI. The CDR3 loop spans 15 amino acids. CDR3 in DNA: TGTGCCAGCTCATCAACCGGGACAGGGTCATACGAGCAGTACTTC. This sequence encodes CASSSTGTGSYEQYF.

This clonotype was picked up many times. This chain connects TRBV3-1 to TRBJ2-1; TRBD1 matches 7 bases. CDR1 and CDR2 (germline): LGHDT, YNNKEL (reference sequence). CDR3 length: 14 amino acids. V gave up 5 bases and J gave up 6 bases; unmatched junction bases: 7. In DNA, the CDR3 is TGTGCCAGCAGCTTTACGACAGGGTCCAATGAGCAGTTCTTC. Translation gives CASSFTTGSNEQFF.